This T cell receptor beta chain was captured by sequencing in a study of blood T cell repertoires in COVID-19. Study-wide background: Spain, Italy and the United States supplied samples that represented acute and convalescent COVID-19. Sources were T cells, B-cell-depleted T cells, or PBMCs; the material itself was cDNA or gDNA.

Germline CDR1 reads SGHTA; CDR2 reads FQGNSA. V lost 3 bases and J 0 bases, leaving 6 bases between the germline ends. This CDR3 has 15 residues. Authors' data handling: Reference gene primer amplification gave nucleated cell count estimates. Libraries were prepared by immunoSEQ multiplex PCR; TCRdb keeps only in-frame clonotypes and omits some of them. Clone size and the V and J calls come from that table; the DNA yielded D and trimming. The table includes 50,000 to 60,000 clones, about 88% detected once. The TCR originated in a man between 60 and 75 years old with acute or convalescent COVID-19. The sequenced sample consisted of peripheral blood. This chain connects TRBV7-2 to TRBJ2-6; no clear D gene. The CDR3 region is CASSFGPSGANVLTF. CDR3 nucleotides: TGTGCCAGCAGCTTTGGGCCCTCTGGGGCCAACGTCCTGACTTTC.